One sample yielded the 27 T cell receptor beta chains listed below, sequenced in a study of blood T cell repertoires in COVID-19. Profiled with immunoSEQ multiplex PCR; TCRdb holds only in-frame clones, not every one. The sample shows around 250,000 clones, roughly 84% of them seen only once. The material sequenced was peripheral blood. Receptors originate from a woman aged 40 to 50 who had recovered from COVID-19.

The V call is TRBV2, the J call TRBJ1-2, with TRBD1 identical over 7 bases. The J segment lost 4 bases and the V segment lost 10 bases, leaving 9 bases of the junction unmatched. Germline V lookup: CDR1 SNHLY, CDR2 FYNNEI. The CDR3 length is 13 residues. For the CDR3, the DNA is TGTGCCATCCGGACAGGACCAAGCTATGGCTACACCTTC. Encoded protein: CAIRTGPSYGYTF.

The chain recombines TRBV28 with TRBJ1-3, with TRBD1 matching over 9 bases. The length of the CDR3 is 18 residues. V shed 7 bases, J shed 3 bases, and the junction held 16 bases outside the gene matches. The germline V gene encodes CDR1 MDHEN and CDR2 SYDVKM. In nucleotides, the CDR3 is TGTGCCAGCAATACTCCGGGACAGGGCATTCTCCATGGAAACACCATATATTTT. Amino acid sequence: CASNTPGQGILHGNTIYF.

The rearrangement joins TRBV5-4 to TRBJ2-2, with D possibly being TRBD2 (7 bases). Germline-derived CDR1 and CDR2 are SGHNT and YYREEE (reference sequence). V dropped 3 bases and J dropped 0 bases, with 12 bases sitting between them. CDR3 length: 16 residues. The CDR3 here is CASSWGGGTNTGELFF. CDR3 coding DNA: TGTGCCAGCAGCTGGGGAGGGGGGACGAACACCGGGGAGCTGTTTTTT.

The chain recombines TRBV20-1 with TRBJ2-1, with 14 bases identical to TRBD2. The CDR3 extends over 15 amino acids. The V segment lost 3 bases and the J segment 8 bases; nucleotides outside the gene matches: 6. Germline CDR1 and CDR2: DFQATT and SNEGSKA (reference sequence). CDR3 sequence reads: CSASRLAGGLDEQFF. CDR3 DNA: TGCAGTGCTAGTAGACTAGCGGGGGGGCTTGATGAGCAGTTCTTC.

This sequence joins TRBV7-9 and TRBJ2-7; TRBD2 matches at 10 bases. With V trimmed by 0 bases and J by 6 bases, 8 bases remained unmatched. CDR3 size: 16 residues. Looked up from germline, CDR1 is SEHNR and CDR2 is FQNEAQ (reference sequence). As DNA, the CDR3 is TGTGCCAGCAGCTTAGCGCTAGCGGGGGCTGCGCCCGAGCAGTACTTC. Translating it yields CASSLALAGAAPEQYF.

The chain joins TRBV28 to TRBJ1-2, with D hard to call. Trimming left V 6 bases short and J 8 bases short, with 19 bases between. Per the germline V gene, CDR1 is MDHEN and CDR2 is SYDVKM. CDR3 length: 14 residues. CDR3 protein: CASSQGSNRGGYTF. The CDR3 DNA sequence: TGTGCCAGCAGCCAAGGGAGCAACCGCGGGGGCTACACCTTC.

A single count supports this clone. The chain recombines TRBV24-1 with TRBJ2-1; a possible D gene is TRBD2 (6 bases). The CDR3 sequence is 15 residues long. From germline, CDR1 is KGHDR and CDR2 SFDVKD. V was trimmed by 0 bases and J by 8 bases, leaving 13 bases between them. This CDR3 is CATSDLTSNKDEQFF. The CDR3 DNA is TGTGCCACCAGTGATTTGACTAGCAATAAAGATGAGCAGTTCTTC.

J is TRBJ1-3 and V is TRBV9; 7 bases line up with TRBD1. V was pared by 0 bases and J by 3 bases, with 3 bases of the junction left unmatched. The CDR3 loop spans 15 amino acids. Germline CDR1 is SGDLS and CDR2 is YYNGEE. This CDR3 reads CASSVEWTGGNTIYF. The CDR3 DNA is TGTGCCAGCAGCGTAGAGTGGACAGGTGGAAACACCATATATTTT.

This sequence joins TRBV7-2 and TRBJ2-7, with D perhaps TRBD2 (6 bases). The CDR3 extends over 14 amino acids. The V end was cut by 2 bases, the J end by 3 bases, with 11 bases between. Germline-derived CDR1 and CDR2 are SGHTA and FQGNSA. CDR3 nucleotides: TGTGCCAGCAGCTTACGAAATAGCGGCTACGAGCAGTACTTC. This translates into CASSLRNSGYEQYF.

V usage is TRBV19 and J usage is TRBJ2-5; D gene uncertain. The V gene's germline CDR1 is LNHDA and CDR2 SQIVND (reference sequence). With 3 bases removed from V and 1 base from J, the gap between germline ends came to 12 bases. The CDR3 extends over 15 amino acids. The CDR3 here is CASSIYGGSQETQYF. DNA for the CDR3: TGTGCCAGTAGTATTTACGGCGGAAGCCAAGAGACCCAGTACTTC.

This chain connects TRBV4-1 to TRBJ2-5; 10 bases agree with TRBD1. This CDR3 comprises 15 residues. Germline loops: CDR1 MGHRA, CDR2 YSYEKL. V was pared by 4 bases and J by 5 bases, with 7 bases of the junction left unmatched. This CDR3 is CASSRAGTGVETQYF. In DNA form, the CDR3 reads TGCGCCAGCAGCCGAGCCGGGACAGGGGTTGAGACCCAGTACTTC.

The chain is built from TRBV3-1 (or the pseudogene TRBV3-2) and TRBJ1-3; 10 bases agree with TRBD1. The CDR3 totals 15 residues. J lost 5 bases, V lost 4 bases, and 5 bases had no gene match. Germline V gene data show CDR1 as LGHDT and CDR2 as YNNKEL (reference sequence). In nucleotides, the CDR3 is TGTGCCAGCAGCCCTAGGACAGGGGGAAGAAACACCATATATTTT. Translating it yields CASSPRTGGRNTIYF.

The rearrangement uses TRBV7-9 and TRBJ1-1; a possible D gene is TRBD1 (6 bases). Germline-derived CDR1 and CDR2 are SEHNR and FQNEAQ (reference sequence). The CDR3 has 13 amino acids. The germline V and J ends were trimmed by 7 bases and 5 bases, with 14 bases remaining between them. The CDR3 reads CASTRRGGTEAFF. The CDR3 coding sequence is TGTGCCAGCACCCGAAGAGGGGGTACTGAAGCTTTCTTT.

This chain connects TRBV4-2 to TRBJ2-1; a weak D match, TRBD2 (5 bases). V gave up 0 bases and J gave up 7 bases, with 22 bases separating them. CDR1 and CDR2 (germline): LGHNA, YNFKEQ. CDR3 size: 18 residues. CDR3: CASSQDLLLRVRLNEQFF. As DNA, the CDR3 is TGTGCCAGCAGCCAAGATCTTCTCTTGCGGGTCAGACTTAATGAGCAGTTCTTC.

The rearrangement joins TRBV28 to TRBJ2-3; TRBD2 aligns across 13 bases. Germline CDR1 reads MDHEN; CDR2 reads SYDVKM. V gave up 3 bases and J gave up 2 bases; unmatched junction bases: 5. The CDR3 length is 17 residues. This chain's CDR3 is CASSLTTSGGNTDTQYF. DNA of the CDR3: TGTGCCAGCAGTTTGACGACTAGCGGGGGGAACACAGATACGCAGTATTTT.

The chain couples TRBV7-2 to TRBJ1-4; 10 nucleotides agree with TRBD1. In germline, CDR1 is SGHTA, CDR2 FQGNSA. The CDR3 is 14 amino acids. Trimming cost V 5 bases and J 7 bases; bases outside gene matches: 4. CDR3 DNA: TGTGCCAGCAGCCGGGACAGGGGCGGTGAAAAACTGTTTTTT. It encodes CASSRDRGGEKLFF.

This sequence joins TRBV10-1 and TRBJ2-7; D call uncertain. From germline, CDR1 is WNHNN and CDR2 SYGVQD (reference sequence). This CDR3 region has 11 residues. Between the trimmed V and J ends, which lost 4 bases and 3 bases, there was a span of 4 bases. CDR3 sequence (DNA): TGCGCCAGCAGTGCGGGCTACGAGCAGTACTTC. Amino acid sequence: CASSAGYEQYF.

This rearrangement joins TRBV15 to TRBJ2-5; 9 bases are a match to TRBD1. Germline-derived CDR1 and CDR2 are LNHNV and YYDKDF (reference sequence). This CDR3 comprises 15 residues. V lost 1 base, J lost 5 bases, and 5 bases stayed unmatched. The CDR3: CATSRVTGGAETQYF. DNA for the CDR3: TGTGCCACCAGCAGAGTCACAGGGGGCGCGGAGACCCAGTACTTC.

Concerning this clone itself: Other DNA sequences in this specimen translate into the identical CDR3. The gene calls are TRBV30 and TRBJ1-3; D not resolved. This CDR3 contains 13 residues. The V end was cut by 0 bases, the J end by 0 bases, with 3 bases between. Looked up from germline, CDR1 is GTSNPN and CDR2 is SVGIG (reference sequence). CDR3 amino acids: CAWSVLSGNTIYF. In nucleotides, the CDR3 is TGTGCCTGGAGTGTCCTCTCTGGAAACACCATATATTTT.

The gene calls are TRBV28 and TRBJ2-2; 9 bases are shared with TRBD1. Germline values: CDR1 MDHEN, CDR2 SYDVKM. The CDR3 covers 17 residues. With V trimmed by 5 bases and J by 6 bases, 13 bases remained unmatched. CDR3: CASSTLGTGMGAGELFF. CDR3 DNA sequence: TGTGCCAGCAGTACTTTAGGGACAGGGATGGGGGCCGGGGAGCTGTTTTTT.

V is TRBV4-1 and J is TRBJ1-4, with a weak D call TRBD1 (5 bases). The CDR3 contains 14 residues. The ends were cut back, 2 bases at V and 8 bases at J, with 12 bases in the middle. The germline gives CDR1 MGHRA, CDR2 YSYEKL. The CDR3 region is CASSQQHQGEKLFF. In nucleotides, the CDR3 is TGCGCCAGCAGCCAACAACACCAGGGCGAAAAACTGTTTTTT.

The V and J genes are TRBV5-1 and TRBJ2-5; the match to TRBD1 covers 7 bases. The CDR3 consists of 14 residues. Losses at the gene ends were 2 bases for V and 3 bases for J; bases not matched to a gene: 4. CDR1 and CDR2 (germline): SGHRS, YFSETQ. CDR3 DNA sequence: TGCGCCAGCAGCTTACAGGGGCGGGAAGAGACCCAGTACTTC. Residues: CASSLQGREETQYF. The full variable domain, in which reference TRBV5-1 and TRBJ2-5 provide the parts outside the CDR3, is KAGVTQTPRYLIKTRGQQVTLSCSPISGHRSVSWYQQTPGQGLQFLFEYFSETQRNKGNFPGRFSGRQFSNSRSEMNVSTLELGDSALYLCASSLQGREETQYFGPGTRLLVL.

The chain combines TRBV9 with TRBJ1-2; possibly TRBD1 for D (6 bases). This CDR3 comprises 17 residues. V was clipped by 0 bases and J by 2 bases, with 17 bases between them. Looked up from germline, CDR1 is SGDLS and CDR2 is YYNGEE. Written as DNA, the CDR3 is TGTGCCAGCAGCGTAGCTTGGAACAGGGAAGGAAACTATGGCTACACCTTC. It encodes CASSVAWNREGNYGYTF.

This clone showed up just once. The rearrangement uses TRBV18 and TRBJ1-5; D perhaps matches TRBD1 (6 bases). The V gene lost 1 base and the J gene lost 1 base, with 11 bases spanning the gap. The CDR3 sequence is 16 residues long. Germline CDR1 and CDR2: KGHSH and LQKENI. CDR3 residues: CASSPQGTQSNQPQHF. The CDR3 coding sequence is TGTGCCAGCTCACCACAAGGGACACAAAGCAATCAGCCCCAGCATTTT.

The sample holds one count of this clone. J is TRBJ2-5 and V is TRBV10-3; D is perhaps TRBD1 (6 bases). Trimming took off 0 bases at V and 1 base at J, with 12 bases between the two ends. The V gene's germline CDR1 is ENHRY and CDR2 SYGVKD. The CDR3 length is 16 residues. The CDR3 is CAISESRTVLQETQYF. In nucleotides, the CDR3 is TGTGCCATCAGTGAGTCAAGGACAGTCCTCCAAGAGACCCAGTACTTC.

This clone was observed a single time. CDR3 sequence: CASSQRVRPQETQYF. CDR3 nucleotides: TGTGCCAGCAGCCAGCGGGTACGCCCCCAAGAGACCCAGTACTTC. V is TRBV14 and J is TRBJ2-5; possible D gene TRBD2, 5 bases. CDR1 SGHDN and CDR2 FVKESK come from the germline V gene. The V end was cut by 3 bases, the J end by 1 base, with 12 bases between. The CDR3 sequence is 15 residues long.

The rearrangement joins TRBV28 to TRBJ2-5; TRBD1 agrees at 8 bases. The CDR3 is 16 residues long. The junction had 11 bases not matched to a gene; V was cut back by 6 bases and J by 2 bases. Germline values: CDR1 MDHEN, CDR2 SYDVKM. The CDR3 DNA follows: TGTGCCAGCAGCCGGTACCTGGACAGGGAGCAAGAGACCCAGTACTTC. Protein product: CASSRYLDREQETQYF.